These T cell receptor beta chains were read from a single sample in a study of T cells in Graves' hyperthyroidism and ophthalmopathy. TCRdb re-analysed the multiplex PCR reads in MiXCR, keeping a single row per CDR3 protein. The sample carries roughly 290,000 distinct CDR3 sequences, about 18% recorded once. The sequencing sample was made of blood. These receptors were taken from a woman aged 55-70 years with Graves' ophthalmopathy. Each CDR3 is given with its conserved first and last residue. The D gene is left open where the match is weak. Expanded clones get a size class; other rows say once, few or many, or leave the size out.

many	TRBJ2-2	-	TRBV6-1	CASGRGTLTGELFF	TGTGCCAGCGGCCGCGGGACACTTACCGGGGAGCTGTTTTTT
-	TRBJ1-6	-	TRBV20-1	CSARRGGRSSPLHF	TGCAGTGCTCGAAGGGGGGGGCGGAGTTCACCCCTCCACTTT
-	TRBJ1-1	-	TRBV28	CASSLRESAFF	TGTGCCAGCAGTTTAAGGGAGTCGGCTTTCTTT
many	TRBJ1-2	-	TRBV24-1	CATSDLAGPNYGYTF	TGTGCCACCAGTGATTTGGCGGGGCCTAACTATGGCTACACCTTC
many	TRBJ2-7	TRBD2	TRBV5-1	CASSTSGRFYEQYF	TGCGCCAGCAGCACTAGCGGGAGATTCTACGAGCAGTACTTC
few	TRBJ2-7	-	TRBV7-9	CASSLVRQAYEQYF	TGTGCCAGCAGCTTAGTAAGACAGGCCTACGAGCAGTACTTC
few	TRBJ2-1	TRBD1	TRBV5-1	CASSGGQGSYNEQFF	TGCGCCAGCAGCGGGGGACAGGGTTCATACAATGAGCAGTTCTTC
few	TRBJ1-1	TRBD1	TRBV20-1	CSASWESRGAFF	TGCAGTGCTAGTTGGGAGTCCAGGGGGGCTTTCTTT
many	TRBJ1-5	-	TRBV20-1	CSASLLSNQPQHF	TGCAGTGCCTCCCTATTGAGCAATCAGCCCCAGCATTTT
few	TRBJ2-1	-	TRBV12-3/TRBV12-4	CASSLGTRTLNEQFF	TGTGCCAGCAGTTTAGGGACAAGGACACTTAATGAGCAGTTCTTC
many	TRBJ1-1	-	TRBV20-1	CSARKGLNTEAFF	TGCAGTGCTAGAAAGGGGTTGAACACTGAAGCTTTCTTT
many	TRBJ2-1	TRBD2	TRBV28	CASKRGSYNEQFF	TGTGCCAGCAAGCGGGGCTCCTACAATGAGCAGTTCTTC
-	TRBJ2-5	TRBD2	TRBV14	CASSQLAGGRQETQYF	TGTGCCAGCAGCCAGCTAGCGGGGGGGCGTCAAGAGACCCAGTACTTC
-	TRBJ2-5	TRBD1	TRBV7-3	CASSLNRGRVRQETQYF	TGTGCCAGCAGCTTAAACAGGGGGCGCGTCCGCCAAGAGACCCAGTACTTC
-	TRBJ2-7	TRBD1	TRBV19	CASSTGQTFYEQYF	TGTGCCAGTAGTACGGGACAGACATTCTACGAGCAGTACTTC
many	TRBJ2-7	TRBD2	TRBV5-6	CASSLGGLAGVEQYF	TGTGCCAGCAGCTTGGGAGGACTAGCGGGGGTCGAGCAGTACTTC
once	TRBJ2-7	TRBD2	TRBV28	CASRPPGLALENEQYF	TGTGCCAGTAGACCCCCGGGACTAGCCCTTGAGAACGAGCAGTACTTC
-	TRBJ2-1	-	TRBV4-3	CASSQLSRGPSSYNEQFF	TGCGCCAGCAGCCAATTAAGTCGGGGCCCAAGCTCCTACAATGAGCAGTTCTTC
many	TRBJ2-1	-	TRBV11-2	CASSSSRTNYNEQFF	TGTGCCAGCAGCTCCTCTAGAACTAACTACAATGAGCAGTTCTTC
few	TRBJ1-1	-	TRBV29-1	CSVEQGAYTEAFF	TGCAGCGTTGAACAGGGAGCGTACACTGAAGCTTTCTTT
-	TRBJ2-1	-	TRBV20-1	CSASTGWGEQFF	TGCAGTGCCTCGACAGGCTGGGGTGAGCAGTTCTTC
few	TRBJ2-1	TRBD2	TRBV6-5	CASSSRTSGGGKYNEQFF	TGTGCCAGCAGTTCACGGACTAGCGGGGGGGGGAAATACAATGAGCAGTTCTTC
many	TRBJ1-1	-	TRBV7-2	CASSLGYRAVMNTEAFF	TGTGCCAGCAGCTTAGGGTATCGGGCAGTCATGAACACTGAAGCTTTCTTT
many	TRBJ1-5	-	TRBV20-1	CSASEPVSNQPQHF	TGCAGTGCTAGTGAGCCAGTGAGCAATCAGCCCCAGCATTTT
many	TRBJ2-7	-	TRBV5-5	CASSLDGQKTYEQYF	TGTGCCAGCAGCTTGGACGGACAGAAAACCTACGAGCAGTACTTC
many	TRBJ1-1	-	TRBV15	CATSGNTEAFF	TGTGCCACCAGCGGTAACACTGAAGCTTTCTTT
-	TRBJ2-7	-	TRBV6-1	CASRMAESYYEQYF	TGTGCCAGCCGGATGGCAGAATCGTACTACGAGCAGTACTTC
many	TRBJ2-2	TRBD1	TRBV3-1	CASSPDYPGQAGELFF	TGTGCCAGCAGCCCCGATTACCCGGGACAGGCCGGGGAGCTGTTTTTT
-	TRBJ2-1	TRBD1	TRBV6-2/TRBV6-3	CASSRDRGAYNEQFF	TGTGCCAGCAGCCGAGACAGGGGAGCCTACAATGAGCAGTTCTTC
many	TRBJ2-4	TRBD1	TRBV5-1	CASSLEDRGLDIQYF	TGCGCCAGCAGCTTGGAGGACAGGGGGCTGGACATTCAGTACTTC